The 32 T cell receptor beta chains listed next were all sequenced from one sample in a study of glioma-infiltrating T cells after dendritic cell vaccination. Some clones are missing from TCRdb's copy, which holds only in-frame ones; the method was immunoSEQ multiplex PCR. The table includes about 67,000 clones, 81% detected once. The sample here was blood, taken before dendritic cell vaccination. The origin of the receptors is a human donor with glioblastoma.

V and J are TRBV10-3 and TRBJ1-1; D remains unclear. Germline CDR1 is ENHRY and CDR2 is SYGVKD. The CDR3 is 14 residues long. V gave up 3 bases and J gave up 5 bases, with 13 bases separating them. The CDR3, as DNA: TGTGCCATCAGTGAACCGGGGATCTTTACTGAAGCTTTCTTT. Translating gives CAISEPGIFTEAFF.

As DNA, the CDR3 is TGTGCCAGCAGCCAAGGAGGTGACACCGGGGAGCTGTTTTTT. It codes for CASSQGGDTGELFF. The chain links TRBV4-2 to TRBJ2-2, with D hard to call. The CDR3 totals 14 residues. Germline V CDR1 and CDR2: LGHNA, YNFKEQ. Trimming removed 1 base from V and 3 bases from J, with 6 bases in between.

The chain combines TRBV11-2 with TRBJ2-1; TRBD2 matches 7 bases. The V gene end was trimmed by 0 bases and the J gene end by 6 bases; junction bases not matched to a gene: 2. The CDR3 extends over 14 amino acids. CDR1 and CDR2 from the germline V gene are SGHAT and FQNNGV. CDR3 nucleotide sequence: TGTGCCAGCAGCTTAGAATGGACTAGCAATGAGCAGTTCTTC. This gives the protein CASSLEWTSNEQFF.

The rearrangement links TRBV28 to TRBJ1-4, with 10 bases lining up with TRBD1. J gave up 5 bases and V 5 bases, and 5 bases lay outside the gene matches. The CDR3 totals 15 residues. Germline CDR1 MDHEN, CDR2 SYDVKM. CDR3 bases: TGTGCCAGCAGTCCTATGGACAGGGGGAATGAAAAACTGTTTTTT. It encodes CASSPMDRGNEKLFF.

This chain connects TRBV10-3 to TRBJ2-1; D may be TRBD2 (6 bases). The germline gives CDR1 ENHRY, CDR2 SYGVKD. V gave up 10 bases and J gave up 10 bases, with 20 bases separating them. The CDR3 length is 13 residues. Here the CDR3 reads CATWRGVGEEQFF. CDR3 in DNA: TGTGCCACTTGGAGGGGTGTAGGAGAAGAGCAGTTCTTC.

The J gene is TRBJ1-1, the V gene TRBV5-6; D may be TRBD1 (6 bases). Germline loops: CDR1 SGHDT, CDR2 YYEEEE. V was pared by 0 bases and J by 4 bases, with 16 bases between. The CDR3 extends over 16 amino acids. The CDR3: CASSLALGGAGTEAFF. The CDR3 nucleotides are TGTGCCAGCAGCTTGGCCTTGGGGGGGGCGGGCACTGAAGCTTTCTTT.

This chain uses TRBV7-9 with TRBJ1-5; D unresolved. Germline V gene lookup returns CDR1 SEHNR and CDR2 FQNEAQ (reference sequence). V lost 3 bases and J lost 5, with 5 bases in between. The CDR3 sequence is 12 residues long. The CDR3 here is CASSFGDQPQHF. CDR3 sequence (DNA): TGTGCCAGCAGCTTCGGGGATCAGCCCCAGCATTTT.

CDR3 nucleotides: TGTGCCAGCAGCCCGCTCGTGAGTGTGGACTCCAGTGAGCAGTTCTTC. Translated: CASSPLVSVDSSEQFF. V gene TRBV7-8 combines with J gene TRBJ2-1; D perhaps matches TRBD2 (5 bases). CDR1 SGHVS and CDR2 FQNEAQ come from the germline V gene. V lost 5 bases and J lost 9, with 23 bases in between. There are 16 residues in the CDR3.

The rearrangement links TRBV7-2 to TRBJ2-6, with no clear D. V shed 1 base and J shed 4 bases, with 11 bases lying between them. The CDR3 has 16 amino acids. Germline V gene lookup returns CDR1 SGHTA and CDR2 FQGNSA. The CDR3 nucleotides read TGTGCCAGCAGCTTAGTTGTTAGATCCGGGGCCAACGTCCTGACTTTC. It specifies CASSLVVRSGANVLTF.

For this clone: Other DNA sequences in the same sample also yield this CDR3. The V and J genes are TRBV29-1 and TRBJ1-2; 10 bases agree with TRBD1. Per the germline V gene, CDR1 is SQVTM and CDR2 is ANQGSEA. This CDR3 spans 15 amino acids. J lost 2 bases, V lost 6 bases, and 9 bases had no gene match. The CDR3: CSVGEGQGTNYGYTF. In DNA, the CDR3 is TGCAGCGTGGGAGAGGGACAGGGGACCAACTATGGCTACACCTTC. Full variable domain (rest looked up from reference TRBV29-1 and TRBJ1-2): SAVISQKPSRDICQRGTSLTIQCQVDSQVTMMFWYRQQPGQSLTLIATANQGSEATYESGFVIDKFPISRPNLTFSTLTVSNMSPEDSSIYLCSVGEGQGTNYGYTFGSGTRLTVV.

The chain combines TRBV7-3 with TRBJ2-5; 7 nucleotides line up with TRBD2. The germline V gene encodes CDR1 SGHTA and CDR2 FQGTGA. The CDR3 contains 17 residues. V lost 2 bases to trimming and J lost 5 bases; unmatched junction nucleotides: 14. CDR3 residues: CASSLGSASGPQETQYF. CDR3 DNA: TGTGCCAGCAGCTTAGGGTCTGCTAGCGGCCCCCAGGAGACCCAGTACTTC.

The chain employs TRBV9 and TRBJ1-4; D ambiguous. CDR3 length: 14 residues. Germline lookup yields CDR1 SGDLS and CDR2 YYNGEE. The V end was cut by 0 bases, the J end by 4 bases, with 7 bases between. Here the CDR3 DNA reads TGTGCCAGCAGCGTAGGGGCAGTTAATGAAAAACTGTTTTTT. Translation gives CASSVGAVNEKLFF.

The rearrangement links TRBV5-1 to TRBJ1-5; D is ambiguous. CDR1 and CDR2 (germline): SGHRS, YFSETQ. The germline V and J ends were trimmed by 6 bases and 0 bases, with 13 bases remaining between them. CDR3 size: 15 residues. The CDR3 nucleotides read TGCGCCAGCACCATGAGGAGGTATAGCAATCAGCCCCAGCATTTT. This gives the protein CASTMRRYSNQPQHF.

The rearrangement links TRBV25-1 to TRBJ2-2, with D tentatively TRBD2 (7 bases). Looked up from germline, CDR1 is MGHDK and CDR2 is SYGVNS. V dropped 0 bases and J dropped 5 bases, with 10 bases sitting between them. The CDR3 runs to 15 residues. The CDR3 loop is CASSEYRGGTGELFF. The CDR3 nucleotides are TGTGCCAGCAGTGAATACAGGGGAGGGACCGGGGAGCTGTTTTTT.

This chain uses TRBV4-1 with TRBJ2-6, with a weak D call TRBD1 (5 bases). The CDR3 runs to 20 residues. Germline CDR1 MGHRA, CDR2 YSYEKL. Trimming cost V 2 bases and J 3 bases, with 23 bases left between them. DNA of the CDR3: TGCGCCAGCAGCCAAATTCAGGAAGGCGGCCAGGGTGGTGGGGCCAACGTCCTGACTTTC. Translating it yields CASSQIQEGGQGGGANVLTF.

CDR3 nucleotide sequence: TGCGCCAGCAGCTTGGGTGCGGGGGGCTCAGATACGCAGTATTTT. It codes for CASSLGAGGSDTQYF. This rearrangement joins TRBV5-1 to TRBJ2-3; 8 nucleotides match TRBD2. The V gene end was trimmed by 0 bases and the J gene end by 4 bases; junction bases not matched to a gene: 4. The CDR3 extends over 15 amino acids. Germline V CDR1 and CDR2: SGHRS, YFSETQ.

The V and J genes are TRBV29-1 and TRBJ2-5; perhaps TRBD1 as D (5 bases). CDR3 length: 14 residues. The germline CDR1 and CDR2 sequences are SQVTM and ANQGSEA. Trimming left V 4 bases short and J 2 bases short, with 14 bases between. In DNA form, the CDR3 reads TGCAGCGTTGGGGATGACAGTTTACAAGAGACCCAGTACTTC. Translating gives CSVGDDSLQETQYF.

The V call is TRBV5-1, the J call TRBJ1-6; 8 bases agree with TRBD1. The CDR3 sequence is 17 residues long. The junction had 7 bases not matched to a gene; V was cut back by 0 bases and J by 5 bases. Germline CDR1 SGHRS, CDR2 YFSETQ. CDR3 sequence: CASSLGQGAYNNSPLHF. As DNA, the CDR3 is TGCGCCAGCAGCTTGGGGCAGGGGGCATATAATAATTCACCCCTCCACTTT.

This chain joins TRBV29-1 and TRBJ2-1; D is possibly TRBD1 (5 bases). Trimming took off 5 bases at V and 4 bases at J, with 12 bases between the two ends. Germline loops: CDR1 SQVTM, CDR2 ANQGSEA. The CDR3 runs to 13 residues. CDR3 sequence reads: CSVSPTAYNEQFF. CDR3 DNA: TGCAGCGTTTCTCCGACAGCTTACAATGAGCAGTTCTTC.

The chain recombines TRBV4-1 with TRBJ2-1; TRBD2 might be the D (6 bases). In germline, CDR1 is MGHRA, CDR2 YSYEKL. Trimming took off 5 bases at V and 0 bases at J, with 11 bases between the two ends. The CDR3 totals 15 residues. CDR3: CASSYGGDSYNEQFF. The CDR3 DNA is TGCGCCAGCAGCTACGGCGGGGACTCCTACAATGAGCAGTTCTTC.

The chain couples TRBV12-5 to TRBJ1-1; D unclear. Deletions cut 1 base from V and 10 bases from J, with 7 bases between. Germline V lookup: CDR1 LGHNT, CDR2 FRNRAP. The CDR3 contains 11 residues. The CDR3 bases are TGTGCTAGTGGTTTGGGGAGTTCAGCTTTCTTT. Residues: CASGLGSSAFF. The full variable domain, with the rest looked up from reference TRBV12-5 and TRBJ1-1, is DARVTQTPRHKVTEMGQEVTMRCQPILGHNTVFWYRQTMMQGLELLAYFRNRAPLDDSGMPKDRFSAEMPDATLATLKIQPSEPRDSAVYFCASGLGSSAFFGQGTRLTVV.

The chain couples TRBV13 to TRBJ1-2; 8 bases match TRBD1. V dropped 0 bases and J dropped 3; count of bases not matched to a gene: 0. CDR1 and CDR2 (germline): PRHDT, FYEKMQ (reference sequence). The CDR3 length is 14 residues. CDR3 in amino acids: CASSLGTGDYGYTF. Here the CDR3 DNA reads TGTGCCAGCAGCTTAGGGACAGGGGACTATGGCTACACCTTC.

The chain couples TRBV6-6 to TRBJ1-2; no firm D call. The CDR3 totals 15 residues. Germline values: CDR1 MNHNY, CDR2 SVGAGI (reference sequence). With 0 bases removed from V and 1 base from J, the gap between germline ends came to 9 bases. The CDR3 is CASSYSGDNNYGYTF. CDR3 nucleotides: TGTGCCAGCAGTTACTCCGGCGACAATAACTATGGCTACACCTTC.

The chain employs TRBV19 and TRBJ2-2; possibly TRBD1 for D (6 bases). V lost 5 bases and J lost 2, with 9 bases in between. The CDR3 totals 14 residues. CDR1 is LNHDA and CDR2 is SQIVND in the germline V gene (reference sequence). CDR3 bases: TGTGCCAGTAGTCAAGGGACAAACACCGGGGAGCTGTTTTTT. It yields the protein CASSQGTNTGELFF.

This sequence joins TRBV27 and TRBJ2-1, with TRBD1 matching over 8 bases. Germline V gives CDR1 MNHEY, CDR2 SMNVEV (reference sequence). V dropped 6 bases and J dropped 8; count of bases not matched to a gene: 6. This CDR3 is 13 amino acids long. CDR3 nucleotide sequence: TGTGCCAGCAGCTTCGACAGGGGCTATGAGCAGTTCTTC. As protein: CASSFDRGYEQFF.

This clone was seen more than once but under ten times. The V and J genes are TRBV2 and TRBJ2-3; D is unclear. Trimming removed 7 bases at V and 7 bases at J, with 15 bases between. This CDR3 is built from 13 residues. CDR1 and CDR2 from the germline V gene are SNHLY and FYNNEI. CDR3 in DNA: TGTGCCAGCATTAGCTTAAGTAGAAATACGCAGTATTTT. Translated, it gives CASISLSRNTQYF.

V usage is TRBV7-9 and J usage is TRBJ2-3, with D maybe TRBD2 (5 bases). The V gene lost 3 bases and the J gene lost 4 bases, with 14 bases spanning the gap. CDR3 length equals 15 residues. CDR1 and CDR2 (germline): SEHNR, FQNEAQ (reference sequence). The CDR3 is CASSFPGSNPDTQYF. Written as DNA, the CDR3 is TGTGCCAGCAGCTTCCCGGGGTCTAACCCAGATACGCAGTATTTT.

The gene calls are TRBV9 and TRBJ1-3; D uncertain. From germline, CDR1 is SGDLS and CDR2 YYNGEE. The CDR3 has 16 residues. The V and J ends lost 0 bases and 0 bases respectively, with 10 bases between them. The CDR3 reads CASSVDSVFSGNTIYF. CDR3 DNA sequence: TGTGCCAGCAGCGTAGATTCAGTCTTCTCTGGAAACACCATATATTTT.

This clone was seen once. V and J are TRBV5-3 and TRBJ1-2; D is ambiguous. TRBV5-3 falls under the ORF class, with uncertain function. The germline V and J ends were trimmed by 4 bases and 1 base, with 8 bases remaining between them. The CDR3 loop spans 13 amino acids. CDR3 in amino acids: CARSREINYGYTF. The CDR3 nucleotides are TGTGCCAGAAGCCGGGAGATTAACTATGGCTACACCTTC.

V is TRBV9 and J is TRBJ1-4; no clear D gene. Germline CDR1 SGDLS, CDR2 YYNGEE. The germline V and J ends were trimmed by 0 bases and 5 bases, with 5 bases remaining between them. The CDR3 is 13 amino acids. The CDR3 sequence is CASSVDGNEKLFF. CDR3 in DNA: TGTGCCAGCAGCGTAGACGGGAATGAAAAACTGTTTTTT.

The chain is built from TRBV28 and TRBJ1-1; 7 bases match TRBD1. Germline V gene sequence: CDR1 MDHEN, CDR2 SYDVKM. This CDR3 contains 15 residues. The V gene end was trimmed by 3 bases and the J gene end by 1 base; junction bases not matched to a gene: 5. The CDR3 here is CASSLAGTENTEAFF. The CDR3 nucleotides read TGTGCCAGCAGTTTGGCCGGGACAGAGAACACTGAAGCTTTCTTT.

V and J are TRBV30 and TRBJ1-2; 8 bases are shared with TRBD1. The CDR3 is 12 amino acids. The V gene's germline CDR1 is GTSNPN and CDR2 SVGIG (reference sequence). V shed 3 bases, J shed 8 bases, and the junction held 5 bases outside the gene matches. CDR3 loop: CAWRRTGKGYTF. CDR3 nucleotides: TGTGCCTGGAGGAGGACAGGGAAAGGCTACACCTTC.